Listed below are T cell receptor beta chains from one sample, sequenced in a study of regulatory T cells in long-lasting Graves disease. MiXCR, applied by TCRdb to the multiplex PCR reads, yields one record per CDR3 protein. Of 350,000 to 450,000 distinct CDR3 sequences listed, under 25% are singletons. Specimen: peripheral blood mononuclear cells (PBMCs), collected when the disease was refractory, from a patient treated with antithyroid drugs. All receptors derive from a female donor with Graves disease. The CDR3 runs from the conserved cysteine through the conserved F or W. The D gene is left open where the match is weak. Clone size is shown for a subset of rows, as once, few, many or a class of expanded clone.

many NA TRBJ2-5 TRBV7-6 CASSLDPSGGGTQYF TGTGCCAGCAGCTTAGATCCTAGCGGAGGGGGGACCCAGTACTTC
many NA TRBJ2-5 TRBV28 CASSHNSETQYF TGTGCCAGCAGTCACAACTCGGAGACCCAGTACTTC
few NA TRBJ2-2 TRBV29-1 CSVERGQNTGELFF TGCAGCGTTGAGAGGGGACAGAACACCGGGGAGCTGTTTTTT
many NA TRBJ2-7 TRBV5-1 CASSWGLRTSPYEQYF TGCGCCAGCAGCTGGGGTCTAAGGACCTCGCCCTACGAGCAGTACTTC
NA NA TRBJ2-1 TRBV10-2 CASWENEQFF TGCGCCAGCTGGGAAAATGAGCAGTTCTTC
few TRBD1 TRBJ2-7 TRBV9 CASSMTGAEEQYF TGTGCCAGCAGCATGACAGGGGCGGAGGAGCAGTACTTC
NA NA TRBJ2-7 TRBV20-1 CSARGPPEGFYEQYF TGCAGTGCTAGAGGTCCGCCGGAAGGGTTCTACGAGCAGTACTTC
few TRBD2 TRBJ2-7 TRBV9 CASSGAGGPGEQYF TGTGCCAGCAGCGGAGCGGGAGGGCCGGGGGAGCAGTACTTC
NA NA TRBJ2-7 TRBV6-1 CASSQTLSYEQYF TGTGCCAGCAGTCAGACACTCTCCTACGAGCAGTACTTC
NA NA TRBJ2-7 TRBV7-2 CASSLRWSASYEQYF TGTGCCAGCAGCTTAAGGTGGTCGGCCTCCTACGAGCAGTACTTC
many TRBD2 TRBJ2-4 TRBV20-1 CSPGLAGAKNIQYF TGCAGTCCCGGACTAGCGGGAGCCAAAAACATTCAGTACTTC
many NA TRBJ2-7 TRBV6-1 CASSHVSYEQYF TGTGCCAGCAGTCACGTCTCCTACGAGCAGTACTTC
once TRBD1 TRBJ2-7 TRBV18 CASSPLDRGIYEQYF TGTGCCAGCTCACCCCTGGACAGGGGGATCTACGAGCAGTACTTC
many NA TRBJ1-4 TRBV20-1 CSANVGEGRVEKLFF TGCAGTGCTAATGTGGGGGAAGGGCGAGTAGAAAAACTGTTTTTT